Below, 15 T cell receptor beta chains from the same sample are listed, as sequenced in a study of control samples from healthy donors and cancer patients (TCRdb year 2020). Library construction relied on the immunoSEQ multiplex PCR assay. As stored in TCRdb, this immuneACCESS dataset retains in-frame rearrangements with V and J assigned. A fraction of the clones does not appear; measured against another copy, unresolved V genes explain less than half of the discrepancy, and the remainder lacks a known reason. In all, the sample holds about 130,000 clones, and roughly 90% of those were seen once. The ten largest clones capture about 2.5% of the sample. The sample taken for sequencing was blood. The receptors come from a man aged 18 to 30 in good health.

The genes are TRBV24-1 and TRBJ1-5; D remains ambiguous. The germline CDR1 and CDR2 sequences are KGHDR and SFDVKD. The ends were cut back, 10 bases at V and 3 bases at J, with 15 bases in the middle. This CDR3 is built from 14 residues. The CDR3 sequence is CATAPGVHNQPQHF. CDR3 coding DNA: TGTGCCACGGCCCCTGGGGTGCACAATCAGCCCCAGCATTTT.

The chain carries TRBV12-2 and TRBJ2-7; the listed D gene, TRBD1, was not tested against the DNA. TRBV12-2 is recorded as a pseudogene. The CDR3 is 15 residues long. CDR3 DNA: TGTGCAAGTCGCCTAGGAGGACAGGCATCCTACGAGCAGTACTTC. It yields the protein CASRLGGQASYEQYF.

The chain combines TRBV27 with TRBJ1-2; 9 nucleotides line up with TRBD1. This CDR3 has 18 residues. CDR1 and CDR2 (germline): MNHEY, SMNVEV (reference sequence). Losses at the gene ends were 3 bases for V and 3 bases for J; bases not matched to a gene: 14. CDR3 coding DNA: TGTGCCAGCAGTTTCCTTTGGAATTCGGGACAGGGACACTATGGCTACACCTTC. It specifies CASSFLWNSGQGHYGYTF.

The genes are TRBV24-1 and TRBJ2-3; D perhaps matches TRBD1 (5 bases). This CDR3 has 14 amino acids. Germline loops: CDR1 KGHDR, CDR2 SFDVKD. The ends were cut back, 0 bases at V and 2 bases at J, with 5 bases in the middle. In nucleotides, the CDR3 is TGTGCCACCAGTGATTTGGGGGCCACAGATACGCAGTATTTT. This translates into CATSDLGATDTQYF.

V usage is TRBV5-1 and J usage is TRBJ1-2; D perhaps matches TRBD1 (5 bases). The CDR3 is 15 amino acids. In germline, CDR1 is SGHRS, CDR2 YFSETQ. Trimming stripped 7 bases from V and 5 bases from J, with 21 bases between. CDR3 protein: CASVESPGPTYGYTF. CDR3 in DNA: TGCGCCAGCGTCGAGTCACCGGGACCAACATATGGCTACACCTTC.

The V gene is TRBV5-1, the J gene TRBJ2-3; 7 nucleotides match TRBD2. Trimming took 0 bases from V and 0 from J; bases not matched to a gene: 4. CDR3 length equals 16 residues. Germline CDR1 reads SGHRS; CDR2 reads YFSETQ. Here the CDR3 DNA reads TGCGCCAGCAGCTTGGGGCTAGCGGATAGCACAGATACGCAGTATTTT. Translation gives CASSLGLADSTDTQYF.

The chain has TRBV7-2 and TRBJ2-4; D assignment may be TRBD1 or TRBD2 (6 bases each). The CDR3 totals 15 residues. V shed 1 base and J shed 5 bases, with 12 bases lying between them. Germline CDR1 and CDR2: SGHTA and FQGNSA. The CDR3 DNA reads TGTGCCAGCAGCTTAGGGGGGGCTAGGCAAAACATTCAGTACTTC. Its translation: CASSLGGARQNIQYF.

The CDR3 DNA reads TGTGCCAGCAGCGTAGTACAGGGGGCTTGGAATGAGCAGTTCTTC. Protein sequence: CASSVVQGAWNEQFF. The chain joins TRBV9 to TRBJ2-1; 9 nucleotides line up with TRBD1. V trimming: 0 bases; J trimming: 7 bases; junction bases outside the gene matches: 5. The CDR3 sequence is 15 residues long. Germline V gene data show CDR1 as SGDLS and CDR2 as YYNGEE.

This clone was seen just once. V is TRBV19 and J is TRBJ1-3; a weak D match, TRBD1 (5 bases). The germline V gene encodes CDR1 LNHDA and CDR2 SQIVND (reference sequence). The ends were cut back, 6 bases at V and 2 bases at J, with 17 bases in the middle. The CDR3 runs 16 residues. The CDR3, as DNA: TGTGCCAGTAGCAATCGCGTGGGGGGAGCTGGAAACACCATATATTTT. It yields the protein CASSNRVGGAGNTIYF.

The chain employs TRBV6-5 and TRBJ2-3; possible D gene TRBD1, 5 bases. This CDR3 has 12 amino acids. The germline V gene encodes CDR1 MNHEY and CDR2 SVGAGI. Between the trimmed V and J ends, which lost 6 bases and 1 base, there was a span of 5 bases. CDR3 DNA: TGTGCCAGCAGACAGGGCACAGATACGCAGTATTTT. Encoded protein: CASRQGTDTQYF.

The V gene is TRBV3-1 (or the pseudogene TRBV3-2), the J gene TRBJ2-5; D call uncertain. Trimming took 8 bases from V and 7 from J, leaving 17 bases between them. CDR1 is LGHDT and CDR2 is YNNKEL in the germline V gene (reference sequence). The CDR3 contains 13 residues. CDR3 bases: TGTGCCAGCTCTCCCGGCCTCCCCAGGACCCAGTACTTC. Amino acid sequence: CASSPGLPRTQYF.

The chain links TRBV9 to TRBJ2-7; tentative D call: TRBD1 (6 bases). CDR3 length equals 15 residues. V was clipped by 3 bases and J by 0 bases, with 13 bases between them. The V gene's germline CDR1 is SGDLS and CDR2 YYNGEE. CDR3 loop: CASSATGTLSYEQYF. CDR3 nucleotide sequence: TGTGCCAGCAGCGCCACAGGGACACTCTCCTACGAGCAGTACTTC.

The chain uses TRBV30 and TRBJ1-2; 10 positions match TRBD1. J lost 4 bases, V lost 3 bases, and 8 bases had no gene match. The CDR3 is made up of 15 amino acids. Germline lookup yields CDR1 GTSNPN and CDR2 SVGIG (reference sequence). CDR3 sequence (DNA): TGTGCCTGGAGCAAAAAAGGGACAGGGGCCTATGGCTACACCTTC. Translating it yields CAWSKKGTGAYGYTF.

This clone has only one observation. The chain joins TRBV10-3 to TRBJ2-3, with TRBD1 matching 10 bases. After removal of 5 bases from V and 4 bases from J, the junction contained 6 bases not matched to a gene. The CDR3 is made up of 15 amino acids. Germline V lookup: CDR1 ENHRY, CDR2 SYGVKD. The CDR3 region is CAISSGTGVSDTQYF. The CDR3 region has the DNA TGTGCCATCAGTTCCGGGACAGGGGTATCAGATACGCAGTATTTT.

V is TRBV7-2 and J is TRBJ2-7; D not certain. CDR1 is SGHTA, CDR2 FQGNSA, per germline. CDR3 length: 13 amino acids. V was trimmed by 2 bases and J by 2 bases, leaving 7 bases between them. CDR3 protein: CASSLNPAYEQYV. In DNA form, the CDR3 reads TGTGCCAGCAGCTTAAATCCCGCCTACGAGCAGTACGTC.